The entry that follows covers one T cell receptor beta chain sequence. Its antigen is not known. The sample belongs to a study of cytomegalovirus exposure and HLA in healthy donors. Background on the study: There were some 120 million unique TCR beta sequences, drawn from about 179 million T cells, in an earlier analysis.

This CDR3 has 15 amino acids. J gave up 2 bases and V 4 bases, and 5 bases lay outside the gene matches. Per the germline V gene, CDR1 is MNHNY and CDR2 is SVGAGI (reference sequence). Study outcomes and limitations: Available immune exposure information was restricted to CMV serostatus only. TCR beta chains associated with HLA were, in a later analysis, more clonally expanded than equally common others.

With 60 Vbeta and 13 Jbeta primers, the PCR was carried out. Produced via immunoSEQ multiplex PCR; TCRdb's table is partial and in-frame only. Of over 200,000 clones in the sample, about 83% were seen once. The chain couples TRBV6-6 to TRBJ2-7; 10 bases align to TRBD1. The TCR originated in a human donor in good health. Input material: PBMCs. In nucleotides, the CDR3 is TGTGCCAGCAGTTTTCCGGGACAGGGGACCTACGAGCAGTACTTC. Amino acid sequence: CASSFPGQGTYEQYF.